Presented here are 25 T cell receptor beta chains from one specimen sequenced in a study of T-cell reconstitution after alpha-beta-depleted transplantation in children. Unique molecular identifiers featured in how the TCRbeta library was prepared. TCRdb itself ran the PCR reads through MiXCR, one entry per CDR3 protein. The repertoire includes hundreds of thousands of distinct CDR3 sequences, around 10% of them detected once, and over 5.5% sits in the top ten. Sequenced here: PBMCs from the stem cell graft donor, sampled from the stem cell graft. Every receptor here comes from a human donor who donated a stem cell graft to a child with acute lymphoblastic leukemia.

There are many counts of this clonotype. The chain has TRBV10-1 and TRBJ2-3; 8 nucleotides align to TRBD1. The germline gives CDR1 WNHNN, CDR2 SYGVQD (reference sequence). CDR3 length: 14 residues. With 4 bases clipped from V and 4 bases from J, the junction kept 4 bases outside the gene matches. CDR3 DNA: TGCGCCAGCAGTGGAGGGACAGGCCCAGATACGCAGTATTTT. Protein: CASSGGTGPDTQYF.

The chain couples TRBV7-8 to TRBJ1-2; D possibly corresponds to TRBD1 (6 bases). Germline lookup yields CDR1 SGHVS and CDR2 FQNEAQ. V was pared by 1 base and J by 0 bases, with 15 bases between. The CDR3 sequence is 17 residues long. CDR3 nucleotide sequence: TGTGCCAGCAGCTTAGATGGACAGCCCAGATCTAACTATGGCTACACCTTC. This codes for CASSLDGQPRSNYGYTF.

This clonotype was detected ten times or more. The chain uses TRBV11-2 and TRBJ1-1; D call uncertain. The CDR3 is 13 residues long. The germline V and J ends were trimmed by 5 bases and 1 base, with 8 bases remaining between them. Germline CDR1 and CDR2: SGHAT and FQNNGV. The DNA of the CDR3 is TGTGCCAGCAGCACGAGGGAGAACACTGAAGCTTTCTTT. Its translation is CASSTRENTEAFF.

In this sample, this clonotype turned up a few times. This chain joins TRBV19 and TRBJ2-3; D remains ambiguous. Trimming removed 8 bases from V and 2 bases from J, with 11 bases in between. Germline V gene data show CDR1 as LNHDA and CDR2 as SQIVND (reference sequence). This CDR3 comprises 13 residues. CDR3 loop: CASGFTFTDTQYF. The CDR3 DNA sequence: TGTGCCAGTGGGTTCACCTTCACAGATACGCAGTATTTT.

The chain joins TRBV6-2 or TRBV6-3 to TRBJ2-1; no clear D gene. CDR3 length: 14 amino acids. The germline V and J ends were trimmed by 1 base and 7 bases, with 11 bases remaining between them. The germline gives CDR1 MNHEY, CDR2 SVGEGT. For the CDR3, the DNA is TGTGCCAGCAGTTACTTGCTGGTGGGGAATGAGCAGTTCTTC. Its translation: CASSYLLVGNEQFF.

The chain carries TRBV20-1 and TRBJ1-5; no firm D call. CDR1 DFQATT and CDR2 SNEGSKA come from the germline V gene (reference sequence). The CDR3 covers 13 residues. V lost 6 bases, J lost 7 bases, and 16 bases lay in between. The CDR3 DNA sequence: TGCAGTGCAACCCATAGAGCCGGGCAGCCCCAGCATTTT. This translates into CSATHRAGQPQHF.

This clonotype was counted ten times or more. The V gene is TRBV5-4, the J gene TRBJ2-5; 10 nucleotides agree with TRBD2. The CDR3 covers 16 residues. V lost 0 bases to trimming and J lost 2 bases; unmatched junction nucleotides: 4. The germline V gene has CDR1 SGHNT and CDR2 YYREEE (reference sequence). CDR3: CASSLGTAGGQETQYF. The DNA for the CDR3 is TGTGCCAGCAGCTTGGGAACAGCGGGGGGGCAAGAGACCCAGTACTTC.

The rearrangement uses TRBV5-5 and TRBJ2-7; D is possibly TRBD2 (6 bases). CDR1 and CDR2 from the germline V gene are SGHKS and YYEKEE (reference sequence). Trimming pared 0 bases from V and 0 bases from J, leaving 13 bases between. This CDR3 contains 16 residues. The CDR3 sequence: CASSLVPSADSYEQYF. The CDR3 bases are TGTGCCAGCAGCTTGGTCCCTAGCGCGGACTCCTACGAGCAGTACTTC.

This clonotype was counted ten times or more. The chain recombines TRBV20-1 with TRBJ2-2; 13 bases map to TRBD2. Germline V lookup: CDR1 DFQATT, CDR2 SNEGSKA (reference sequence). The CDR3 sequence is 19 residues long. V shed 6 bases, J shed 0 bases, and the junction held 13 bases outside the gene matches. Here the CDR3 reads CSAAPGLAGTNTNTGELFF. CDR3 DNA sequence: TGCAGTGCAGCTCCGGGACTAGCGGGGACAAACACGAACACCGGGGAGCTGTTTTTT.

V usage is TRBV7-9 and J usage is TRBJ1-1; D uncertain. Germline CDR1 is SEHNR and CDR2 is FQNEAQ (reference sequence). The CDR3 length is 13 residues. V was pared by 4 bases and J by 2 bases, with 8 bases between. CDR3 sequence reads: CASSSNANTEAFF. For the CDR3, the DNA is TGTGCCAGCAGCTCAAACGCCAACACTGAAGCTTTCTTT.

This clonotype showed up just a few times. The rearrangement uses TRBV29-1 and TRBJ1-5, with D uncertain. Trimming pared 5 bases from V and 2 bases from J, leaving 10 bases between. Germline CDR1 reads SQVTM; CDR2 reads ANQGSEA. The CDR3 consists of 13 residues. CDR3 DNA sequence: TGCAGCGTTTCTGCAGGCCGCAATCAGCCCCAGCATTTT. Encoded protein: CSVSAGRNQPQHF. Full variable domain (outside the CDR3, taken from reference TRBV29-1 and TRBJ1-5): SAVISQKPSRDICQRGTSLTIQCQVDSQVTMMFWYRQQPGQSLTLIATANQGSEATYESGFVIDKFPISRPNLTFSTLTVSNMSPEDSSIYLCSVSAGRNQPQHFGDGTRLSIL.

This clonotype was seen at least ten times. The genes are TRBV20-1 and TRBJ2-7, with D possibly being TRBD1 (6 bases). V lost 1 base to trimming and J lost 2 bases, with 9 bases between them. From germline, CDR1 is DFQATT and CDR2 SNEGSKA (reference sequence). The CDR3 contains 13 residues. The CDR3 protein is CSARAGAAYEQYF. The CDR3 DNA follows: TGCAGTGCTAGAGCAGGGGCGGCCTACGAGCAGTACTTC.

This clonotype was picked up many times. CDR3 in amino acids: CASSLRLAETQYF. The CDR3 DNA follows: TGTGCCAGCAGCTTAAGGCTCGCCGAGACCCAGTACTTC. This chain joins TRBV7-2 and TRBJ2-5; D unclear. The CDR3 is 13 residues long. V lost 2 bases and J 5 bases, leaving 9 bases between the germline ends. Germline CDR1 reads SGHTA; CDR2 reads FQGNSA.

The V call is TRBV6-1, the J call TRBJ1-5; 8 nucleotides line up with TRBD1. Per the germline V gene, CDR1 is MNHNS and CDR2 is SASEGT. Trimming removed 10 bases from V and 6 bases from J; junction bases left unmatched: 11. The CDR3 loop spans 14 amino acids. CDR3 amino acids: CATTDRAGSQPQHF. The CDR3 DNA follows: TGTGCCACCACGGACAGGGCAGGCAGTCAGCCCCAGCATTTT.

For the CDR3, the DNA is TGTGCCGGCGGACAGGGACCCTACGAGCAGTACTTC. Translating it yields CAGGQGPYEQYF. V usage is TRBV2 and J usage is TRBJ2-7, with TRBD1 identical over 8 bases. The trim removed 11 bases at V and 2 bases at J, leaving 5 bases unmatched. Germline V gene data show CDR1 as SNHLY and CDR2 as FYNNEI. The length of the CDR3 is 12 residues.

V is TRBV19 and J is TRBJ1-4; D call uncertain. The CDR3 extends over 15 amino acids. In germline, CDR1 is LNHDA, CDR2 SQIVND (reference sequence). V lost 5 bases and J lost 6, with 16 bases in between. DNA of the CDR3: TGTGCCAGTAGTTCCACGGGAATGCTGTATGAAAAACTGTTTTTT. It is translated as CASSSTGMLYEKLFF.

There are many counts of this clonotype. The J gene is TRBJ2-7, the V gene TRBV9; no firm D call. Germline values: CDR1 SGDLS, CDR2 YYNGEE. This CDR3 has 14 residues. Trimming stripped 1 base from V and 5 bases from J, with 13 bases between. In DNA, the CDR3 is TGTGCCAGCAGCGTATCCAGGTCTTCCCACGAGCAGTACTTC. It translates to CASSVSRSSHEQYF.

This clonotype has at least ten counts. V gene TRBV13 combines with J gene TRBJ2-3; TRBD2 aligns across 12 bases. The V gene's germline CDR1 is PRHDT and CDR2 FYEKMQ (reference sequence). The junction had 3 bases not matched to a gene; V was cut back by 4 bases and J by 4 bases. The CDR3 consists of 15 residues. CDR3 DNA sequence: TGTGCCAGCAGCTCTAGCGGGGGGGCCCCAGATACGCAGTATTTT. Translating it yields CASSSSGGAPDTQYF.

This clonotype turned up a few times. The chain combines TRBV10-3 with TRBJ2-2; D remains unclear. CDR1 is ENHRY and CDR2 is SYGVKD in the germline V gene. This CDR3 comprises 16 residues. With 0 bases removed from V and 1 base from J, the gap between germline ends came to 9 bases. This CDR3 reads CAISESRWENTGELFF. CDR3 nucleotides: TGTGCCATCAGTGAGTCTCGTTGGGAGAACACCGGGGAGCTGTTTTTT.

This clonotype was seen a handful of times. CDR3 sequence: CASSLVEGTDTQYF. The CDR3 DNA sequence: TGTGCCAGCAGCTTAGTTGAGGGGACAGATACGCAGTATTTT. The genes are TRBV7-2 and TRBJ2-3; D is possibly TRBD1 or TRBD2 (5 bases each). The CDR3 consists of 14 residues. Germline V gene data show CDR1 as SGHTA and CDR2 as FQGNSA. Trimming took 1 base from V and 3 from J, leaving 8 bases between them.

This clonotype occurred many times. V is TRBV7-2 and J is TRBJ2-2; D perhaps matches TRBD2 (5 bases). The V end lost 2 bases, the J end lost 6 bases, and 13 bases lay between the germline ends. This CDR3 is 15 amino acids long. Germline values: CDR1 SGHTA, CDR2 FQGNSA. CDR3 protein: CASSLLAAGSGELFF. The CDR3 coding sequence is TGTGCCAGCAGCTTACTAGCCGCCGGATCCGGGGAGCTGTTTTTT.

This clonotype was seen ten or more times. CDR3 sequence reads: CASSQDMAGYNEQFF. The DNA for the CDR3 is TGTGCCAGCAGCCAAGATATGGCAGGGTACAATGAGCAGTTCTTC. The rearrangement links TRBV4-2 to TRBJ2-1; TRBD1 might be the D (5 bases). Trimming took off 0 bases at V and 4 bases at J, with 10 bases between the two ends. The germline V gene encodes CDR1 LGHNA and CDR2 YNFKEQ. This CDR3 contains 15 residues.

This clonotype was picked up many times. The chain joins TRBV2 to TRBJ2-3, with D possibly being TRBD2 (5 bases). The CDR3 loop spans 14 amino acids. Germline values: CDR1 SNHLY, CDR2 FYNNEI. The ends were cut back, 1 base at V and 3 bases at J, with 8 bases in the middle. Written as DNA, the CDR3 is TGTGCCAGCAGTGAAGTGCGAGGGACAGATACGCAGTATTTT. Its translation: CASSEVRGTDTQYF. Based on the CDR3 plus reference TRBV2 and TRBJ2-3, the full variable domain is EPEVTQTPSHQVTQMGQEVILRCVPISNHLYFYWYRQILGQKVEFLVSFYNNEISEKSEIFDDQFSVERPDGSNFTLKIRSTKLEDSAMYFCASSEVRGTDTQYFGPGTRLTVL.

This clonotype was detected a few times. This chain uses TRBV20-1 with TRBJ2-1; perhaps TRBD1 as D (6 bases). The germline V gene has CDR1 DFQATT and CDR2 SNEGSKA (reference sequence). The V end was cut by 4 bases, the J end by 5 bases, with 12 bases between. This CDR3 is built from 13 residues. The CDR3 coding sequence is TGCAGTGCTATGGGGGCGGTAAACAATGAGCAGTTCTTC. It translates to CSAMGAVNNEQFF.

This clonotype was recorded a few times. The chain employs TRBV30 and TRBJ1-2; maybe TRBD1 (6 bases). Germline-derived CDR1 and CDR2 are GTSNPN and SVGIG (reference sequence). The CDR3 totals 18 residues. V was shortened by 0 bases and J by 1 base, with 21 bases between the two germline ends. The CDR3 spells CAWSVLTYRAEDNYGYTF. The CDR3 DNA reads TGTGCCTGGAGTGTACTGACATACAGGGCGGAAGATAACTATGGCTACACCTTC.